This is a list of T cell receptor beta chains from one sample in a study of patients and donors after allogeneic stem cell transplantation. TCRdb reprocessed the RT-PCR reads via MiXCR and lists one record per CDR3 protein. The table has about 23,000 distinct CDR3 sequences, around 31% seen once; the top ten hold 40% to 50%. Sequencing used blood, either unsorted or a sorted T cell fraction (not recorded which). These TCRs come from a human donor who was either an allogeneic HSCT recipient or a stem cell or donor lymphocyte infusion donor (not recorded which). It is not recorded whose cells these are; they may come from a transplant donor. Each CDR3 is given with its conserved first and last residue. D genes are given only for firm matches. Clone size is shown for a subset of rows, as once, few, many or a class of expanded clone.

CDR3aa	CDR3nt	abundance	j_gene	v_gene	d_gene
CASSRTSGNEKLFF	TGTGCCAGCAGCCGGACGTCGGGTAATGAAAAACTGTTTTTT	-	TRBJ1-4	TRBV7-9	-
CATLLAGFAYEQYF	TGTGCCACCCTACTCGCAGGGTTTGCCTACGAGCAGTACTTC	-	TRBJ2-7	TRBV6-1	-
CASSSRQGPKNSPLHF	TGTGCCAGCAGTTCACGACAGGGCCCTAAAAATTCACCCCTCCACTTT	many	TRBJ1-6	TRBV27	TRBD1
CASSSSAGGPVRNEKLFF	TGTGCCAGCAGCTCTAGTGCAGGGGGTCCCGTTCGGAATGAAAAACTGTTTTTT	-	TRBJ1-4	TRBV7-2	TRBD1
CASRPGQGLGSPLHF	TGTGCCAGCAGACCGGGACAGGGACTGGGTTCACCCCTCCACTTT	few	TRBJ1-6	TRBV5-5	TRBD1
CASSQTGASSGNTIYF	TGTGCCAGCAGCCAAACAGGAGCGAGCTCTGGAAACACCATATATTTT	-	TRBJ1-3	TRBV6-5	-
CASSLGGIIRGTGELFF	TGTGCCAGCAGTCTAGGGGGTATTATCCGAGGCACCGGGGAGCTGTTTTTT	-	TRBJ2-2	TRBV6-5	-
CASSQDSGRGYEKLFF	TGTGCCAGCAGCCAAGATAGTGGCAGGGGGTACGAAAAACTGTTTTTT	-	TRBJ1-4	TRBV4-2	TRBD1
CASSGDRHSPLHF	TGTGCCAGTAGCGGGGACAGACATTCACCCCTCCACTTT	many	TRBJ1-6	TRBV3-1	TRBD1
CASSYGDSVAKNIQYF	TGTGCCAGCAGTTACGGGGACTCCGTAGCCAAAAACATTCAGTACTTC	few	TRBJ2-4	TRBV6-2/TRBV6-3	-
CASSWGTGSNYGYTF	TGCGCCAGCAGTTGGGGGACAGGTTCTAACTATGGCTACACCTTC	few	TRBJ1-2	TRBV5-1	TRBD1
CASNRRNEKLFF	TGTGCCAGCAACAGGCGGAATGAAAAACTGTTTTTT	-	TRBJ1-4	TRBV6-1	-
CASSFGGGRSPKTEAFF	TGTGCCAGCAGCTTTGGTGGGGGTAGGTCCCCGAAGACTGAAGCTTTCTTT	-	TRBJ1-1	TRBV5-8	-
CASSKAQTSTDTQYF	TGTGCCAGCAGCAAAGCTCAGACCTCCACAGATACGCAGTATTTT	-	TRBJ2-3	TRBV21-1	-
CASSVESGGYTF	TGTGCCAGCAGTGTAGAATCGGGTGGCTACACCTTC	few	TRBJ1-2	TRBV2	-
CSATVGQGNYGYTF	TGCAGTGCTACCGTCGGACAGGGAAACTATGGCTACACCTTC	few	TRBJ1-2	TRBV20-1	TRBD1
CASSFDPPSADTQYF	TGTGCCAGCAGTTTTGACCCTCCCTCGGCAGATACGCAGTATTTT	-	TRBJ2-3	TRBV12-3/TRBV12-4	-
CSANGGDQPQHF	TGCAGTGCTAACGGGGGCGACCAGCCCCAGCATTTT	few	TRBJ1-5	TRBV20-1	-
CSARTGNQPQHF	TGCAGTGCTAGGACAGGGAATCAGCCCCAGCATTTT	many	TRBJ1-5	TRBV20-1	TRBD1
CASSSPGTPFAPLHF	TGTGCCAGCAGTTCTCCCGGGACCCCATTCGCACCCCTCCACTTT	few	TRBJ1-6	TRBV6-6	-
CASSRTAYSPLHF	TGTGCCAGCAGTCGGACGGCTTATTCACCCCTCCACTTT	many	TRBJ1-6	TRBV6-5	-
CASRPDGGFNYGYTF	TGCGCCAGCAGGCCGGATGGAGGGTTTAACTATGGCTACACCTTC	-	TRBJ1-2	TRBV4-3	-
CASSLPLAGTYEQYF	TGTGCCAGCAGTCTTCCCCTAGCGGGGACCTACGAGCAGTACTTC	many	TRBJ2-7	TRBV28	TRBD2
CASSEPGLSNYGYTF	TGCGCCAGCAGTGAGCCCGGACTTTCTAACTATGGCTACACCTTC	-	TRBJ1-2	TRBV5-1	-
CASSFGTMIRTQYF	TGTGCCAGCAGCTTTGGGACTATGATACGGACCCAGTACTTC	few	TRBJ2-5	TRBV7-2	TRBD2
CATSRTRQGLTLHF	TGTGCCACCAGCAGAACTCGACAGGGCCTGACCCTCCACTTT	few	TRBJ1-6	TRBV15	TRBD1
CASSLGSSAQETQYF	TGTGCCAGCAGCTTGGGCTCTAGCGCCCAAGAGACCCAGTACTTC	-	TRBJ2-5	TRBV5-5	-
CASSRPGANFPFF	TGCGCCAGCAGCAGACCCGGGGCAAATTTCCCTTTCTTT	many	TRBJ1-1	TRBV5-1	-
CASSGNSPLHF	TGTGCCAGCAGTGGGAATTCACCCCTCCACTTT	many	TRBJ1-6	TRBV28	-
CASSLGASTGKQFF	TGTGCTAGCAGCTTAGGGGCCTCGACAGGGAAGCAGTTCTTC	-	TRBJ2-1	TRBV7-7	TRBD1
CASSYSIFGGYTF	TGTGCCAGCAGTTACTCGATTTTTGGTGGCTACACCTTC	many	TRBJ1-2	TRBV6-5	-
CASSLRGGNTEAFF	TGTGCCAGCAGCCTCCGCGGGGGAAACACTGAAGCTTTCTTT	-	TRBJ1-1	TRBV25-1	-
CASSLLRTEGEKLFF	TGTGCCAGCAGCTTGCTAAGGACAGAAGGGGAAAAACTGTTTTTT	-	TRBJ1-4	TRBV5-5	-
CASGEASGVLGTDTQYF	TGTGCCAGCGGGGAGGCTAGCGGGGTCCTCGGCACAGATACGCAGTATTTT	-	TRBJ2-3	TRBV7-2	TRBD2
CASTSADPNEKLFF	TGTGCCAGCACCAGTGCGGACCCGAATGAAAAACTGTTTTTT	few	TRBJ1-4	TRBV27	-
CSASRDIEAFF	TGCAGTGCCAGCAGGGATATTGAAGCTTTCTTT	-	TRBJ1-1	TRBV20-1	-
CASSQARTYEQYF	TGCGCCAGCAGCCAAGCCAGAACCTACGAGCAGTACTTC	-	TRBJ2-7	TRBV4-3	-
CASADTGDSPLHF	TGCGCCAGCGCCGATACAGGGGATTCACCCCTCCACTTT	-	TRBJ1-6	TRBV5-1	TRBD1
CSASGQGSYEQYF	TGCAGTGCTAGTGGGCAGGGATCCTACGAGCAGTACTTC	-	TRBJ2-7	TRBV20-1	-
CASSLSTRNTGELFF	TGTGCCAGCAGTTTAAGCACTAGAAACACCGGGGAGCTGTTTTTT	large	TRBJ2-2	TRBV12-3/TRBV12-4	-
CSARAGPNYGYTF	TGCAGTGCTAGAGCAGGGCCGAACTATGGCTACACCTTC	-	TRBJ1-2	TRBV20-1	-
CASSLGDRDNQPQHF	TGTGCCAGCAGCTTGGGGGACAGGGACAATCAGCCCCAGCATTTT	-	TRBJ1-5	TRBV5-8	TRBD1
CASRDERQGGLEAFF	TGTGCCAGTAGGGATGAGCGCCAGGGGGGGCTTGAAGCTTTCTTT	few	TRBJ1-1	TRBV19	TRBD1
CASSLAKLDASNEQFF	TGCGCCAGCAGCTTGGCCAAGCTGGACGCAAGCAATGAGCAGTTCTTC	-	TRBJ2-1	TRBV5-1	-
CASSLTTGVYGYTF	TGCGCCAGCAGCTTGACGACAGGGGTTTATGGCTACACCTTC	many	TRBJ1-2	TRBV5-1	TRBD1
CAISANPQGNEQYF	TGTGCCATCAGCGCAAATCCCCAGGGAAACGAGCAGTACTTC	many	TRBJ2-7	TRBV10-3	-
CASSPEVSGNTIYF	TGTGCCAGCAGCCCAGAGGTATCTGGAAACACCATATATTTT	few	TRBJ1-3	TRBV7-2	-
CASSLDLGPYNEQFF	TGTGCCAGCAGCTTGGACCTAGGCCCCTACAATGAGCAGTTCTTC	-	TRBJ2-1	TRBV5-8	-
CASSYSEVQETQYF	TGTGCCAGCAGTTACTCGGAGGTACAAGAGACCCAGTACTTC	once	TRBJ2-5	TRBV6-5	-
CASSLGAGVNQETQYF	TGTGCCAGCAGCTTGGGGGCGGGGGTCAACCAAGAGACCCAGTACTTC	few	TRBJ2-5	TRBV11-2	-